This paragraph reports one T cell receptor (beta chain). This record belongs to a study of cytomegalovirus exposure and HLA in healthy donors. The trim removed 0 bases at V and 11 bases at J, leaving 8 bases unmatched. The CDR3 runs 14 residues. Germline CDR1 is SGDLS and CDR2 is YYNGEE. The PCR ran on 60 Vbeta and 13 Jbeta primers. Profiling relied on immunoSEQ multiplex PCR, and the TCRdb table lists in-frame clones only, not all of them. Of 150,000 to 200,000 clones in the sample, about 81% were seen once. This TCR derives from a woman aged 45-65 years in good health and CMV-seropositive. The chain is built from TRBV9 and TRBJ1-3; 7 bases fit TRBD1. The material sequenced was PBMCs. The CDR3 reads CASSVGQGDVAIYF. CDR3 nucleotides: TGTGCCAGCAGCGTAGGACAGGGAGACGTCGCCATATATTTT.